This TCR beta chain was recovered during a study of early stage breast cancer tumors. Overall study context: Seven or eight ER+/PR+/HER2- tumors were invasive ductal; a few were invasive lobular. Study-level findings and limits: Comparing each tissue with blood distinguished tumor from normal in about 90% of the 16 patients. Compared with adjacent normal breast tissue, tumors showed 2.5 to 3-fold greater T cell density and higher clonality.

Notes on this clone: What it recognizes is unknown.

Between the trimmed V and J ends, which lost 8 bases and 1 base, there was a span of 8 bases. This CDR3 is 11 amino acids long. The germline gives CDR1 DFQATT, CDR2 SNEGSKA (reference sequence). Clones were sequenced by immunoSEQ multiplex PCR, and TCRdb holds only the in-frame ones, with some missing. The table has roughly 57,000 clones, just over 90% seen once. The TCR sequence derives from a person aged 70 to 85 with breast cancer. V usage is TRBV20-1 and J usage is TRBJ2-5; D perhaps matches TRBD2 (5 bases). Sequencing was performed on blood. CDR3 sequence reads: CSPRAQETQYF. The CDR3 region has the DNA TGCAGTCCGCGGGCCCAAGAGACCCAGTACTTC.